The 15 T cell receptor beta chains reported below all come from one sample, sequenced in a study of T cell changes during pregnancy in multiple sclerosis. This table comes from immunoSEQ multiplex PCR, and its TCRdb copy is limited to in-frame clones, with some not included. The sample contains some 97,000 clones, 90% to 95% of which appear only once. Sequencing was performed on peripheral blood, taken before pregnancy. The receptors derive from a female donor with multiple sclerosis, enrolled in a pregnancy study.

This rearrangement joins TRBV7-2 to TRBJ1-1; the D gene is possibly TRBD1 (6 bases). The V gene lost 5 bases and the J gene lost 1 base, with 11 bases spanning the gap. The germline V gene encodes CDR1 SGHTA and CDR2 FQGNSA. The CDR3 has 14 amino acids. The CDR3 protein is CASSRGHTNTEAFF. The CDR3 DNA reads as TGTGCCAGCAGCCGGGGACACACGAACACTGAAGCTTTCTTT.

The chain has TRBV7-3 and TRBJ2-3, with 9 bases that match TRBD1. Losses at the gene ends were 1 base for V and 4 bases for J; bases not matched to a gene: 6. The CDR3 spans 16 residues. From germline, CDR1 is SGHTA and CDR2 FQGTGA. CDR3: CASSLIGTGNPDTQYF. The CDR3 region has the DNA TGTGCCAGCAGCTTAATAGGGACAGGGAATCCAGATACGCAGTATTTT.

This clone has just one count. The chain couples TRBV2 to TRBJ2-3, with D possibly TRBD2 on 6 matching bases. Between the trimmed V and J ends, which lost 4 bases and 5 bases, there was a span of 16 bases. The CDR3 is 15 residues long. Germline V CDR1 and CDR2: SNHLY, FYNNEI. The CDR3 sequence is CASSAGLASGDTQYF. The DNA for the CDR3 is TGTGCCAGCAGTGCCGGTCTAGCGAGTGGAGATACGCAGTATTTT.

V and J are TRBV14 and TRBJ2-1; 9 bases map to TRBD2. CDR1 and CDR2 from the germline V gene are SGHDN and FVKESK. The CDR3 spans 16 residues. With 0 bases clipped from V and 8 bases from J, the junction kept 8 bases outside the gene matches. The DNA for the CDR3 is TGTGCCAGCAGCCAAGAGAGGCTAGCGGGAAACGATGAGCAGTTCTTC. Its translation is CASSQERLAGNDEQFF.

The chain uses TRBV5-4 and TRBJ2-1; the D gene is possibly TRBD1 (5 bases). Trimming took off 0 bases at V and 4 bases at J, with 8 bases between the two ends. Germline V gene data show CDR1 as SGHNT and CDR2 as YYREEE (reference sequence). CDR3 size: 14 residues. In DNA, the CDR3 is TGTGCCAGCAGCTTGGGGGGCGCGTACAATGAGCAGTTCTTC. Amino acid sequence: CASSLGGAYNEQFF.

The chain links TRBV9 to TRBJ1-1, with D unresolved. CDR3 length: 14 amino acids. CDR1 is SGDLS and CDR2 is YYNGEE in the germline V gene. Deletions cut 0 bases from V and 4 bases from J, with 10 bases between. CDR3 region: CASSVGTSGTEAFF. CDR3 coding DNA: TGTGCCAGCAGCGTAGGGACTTCGGGCACTGAAGCTTTCTTT.

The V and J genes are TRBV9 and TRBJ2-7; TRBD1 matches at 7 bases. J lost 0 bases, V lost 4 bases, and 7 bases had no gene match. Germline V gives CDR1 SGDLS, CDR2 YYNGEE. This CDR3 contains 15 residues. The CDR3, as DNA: TGTGCCAGCAGCAGAACAGGGGATATCTCCTACGAGCAGTACTTC. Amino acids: CASSRTGDISYEQYF.

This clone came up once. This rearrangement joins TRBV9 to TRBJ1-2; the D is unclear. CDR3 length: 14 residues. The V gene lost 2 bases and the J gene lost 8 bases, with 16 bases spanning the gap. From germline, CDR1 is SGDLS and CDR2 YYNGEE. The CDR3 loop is CASSVPGTLAGYTF. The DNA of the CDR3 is TGTGCCAGCAGCGTCCCAGGCACCTTAGCGGGCTACACCTTC.

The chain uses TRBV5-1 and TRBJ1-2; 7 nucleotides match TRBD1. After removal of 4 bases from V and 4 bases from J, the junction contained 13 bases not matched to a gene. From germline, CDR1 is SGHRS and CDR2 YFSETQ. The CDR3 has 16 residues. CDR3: CASSPGTDYDLYGYTF. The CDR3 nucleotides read TGCGCCAGCAGCCCGGGGACAGACTATGACCTCTATGGCTACACCTTC.

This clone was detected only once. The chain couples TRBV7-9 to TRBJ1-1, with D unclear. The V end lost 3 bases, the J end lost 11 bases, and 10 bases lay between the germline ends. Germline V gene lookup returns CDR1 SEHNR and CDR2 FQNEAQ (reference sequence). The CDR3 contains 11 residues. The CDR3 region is CASSLLSGAFF. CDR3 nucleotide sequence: TGTGCCAGCAGCTTGCTTTCCGGGGCTTTCTTT.

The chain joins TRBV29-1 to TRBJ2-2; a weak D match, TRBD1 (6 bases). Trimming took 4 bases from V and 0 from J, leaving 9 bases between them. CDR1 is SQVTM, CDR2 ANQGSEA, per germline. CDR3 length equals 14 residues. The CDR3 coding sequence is TGCAGCGTTGGGGGACAATCGAACACCGGGGAGCTGTTTTTT. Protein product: CSVGGQSNTGELFF.

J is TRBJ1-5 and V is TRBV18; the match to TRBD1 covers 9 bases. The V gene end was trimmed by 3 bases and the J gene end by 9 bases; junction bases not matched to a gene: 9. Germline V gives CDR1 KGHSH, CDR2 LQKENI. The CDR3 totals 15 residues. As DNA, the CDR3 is TGTGCCAGCTCACCGCGGGACAGGGAGGAATCGCCCCAGCATTTT. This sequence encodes CASSPRDREESPQHF.

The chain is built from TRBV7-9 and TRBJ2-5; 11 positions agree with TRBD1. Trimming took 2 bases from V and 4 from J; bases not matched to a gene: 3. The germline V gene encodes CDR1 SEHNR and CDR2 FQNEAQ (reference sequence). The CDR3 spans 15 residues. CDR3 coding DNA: TGTGCCAGCAGCTTACGGACAGGGGGCCGAGAGACCCAGTACTTC. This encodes CASSLRTGGRETQYF.

CDR3 nucleotide sequence: TGTGCCAGCAGTCCGACCCACAGGGGGCGATGGGCCATGGGCTACACCTTC. Translating it yields CASSPTHRGRWAMGYTF. V gene TRBV27 combines with J gene TRBJ1-2; 9 bases are a match to TRBD1. Trimming at V came to 5 bases and at J to 8 bases, leaving 18 bases not matched to a gene. Germline V lookup: CDR1 MNHEY, CDR2 SMNVEV (reference sequence). The CDR3 runs 17 residues.

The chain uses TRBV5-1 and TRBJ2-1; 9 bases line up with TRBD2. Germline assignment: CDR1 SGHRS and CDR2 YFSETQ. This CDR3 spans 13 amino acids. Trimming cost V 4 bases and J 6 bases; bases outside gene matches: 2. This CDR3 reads CASSASGVNEQFF. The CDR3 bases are TGCGCCAGCAGCGCTAGCGGGGTCAATGAGCAGTTCTTC.